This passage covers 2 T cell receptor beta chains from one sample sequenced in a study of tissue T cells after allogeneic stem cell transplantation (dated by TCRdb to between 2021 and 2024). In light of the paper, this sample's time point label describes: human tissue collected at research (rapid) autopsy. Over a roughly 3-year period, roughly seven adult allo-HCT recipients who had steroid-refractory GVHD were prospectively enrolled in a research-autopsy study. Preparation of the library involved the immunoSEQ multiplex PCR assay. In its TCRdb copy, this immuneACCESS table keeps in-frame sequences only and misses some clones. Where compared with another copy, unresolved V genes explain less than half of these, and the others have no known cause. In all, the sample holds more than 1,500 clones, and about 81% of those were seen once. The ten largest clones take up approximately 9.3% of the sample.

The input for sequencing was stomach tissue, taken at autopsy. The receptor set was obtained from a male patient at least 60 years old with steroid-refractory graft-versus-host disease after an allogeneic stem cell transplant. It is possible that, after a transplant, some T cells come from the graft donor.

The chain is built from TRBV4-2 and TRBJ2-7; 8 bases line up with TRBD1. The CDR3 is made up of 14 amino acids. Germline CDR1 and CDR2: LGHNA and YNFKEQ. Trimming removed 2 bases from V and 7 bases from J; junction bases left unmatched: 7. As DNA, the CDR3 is TGTGCCAGCAGCCAACCAGGGGGCACGGAGGAGCAGTACTTC. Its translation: CASSQPGGTEEQYF.

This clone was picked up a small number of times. CDR3 region: CASSLDGASVNEQFF. The CDR3 DNA sequence: TGTGCCAGCAGCTTGGACGGGGCATCAGTAAATGAGCAGTTCTTC. This chain uses TRBV11-2 with TRBJ2-1; tentatively, D is TRBD1 or TRBD2 (5 bases each). This CDR3 is built from 15 residues. Trimming removed 3 bases at V and 7 bases at J, with 16 bases between. CDR1 SGHAT and CDR2 FQNNGV come from the germline V gene.